This T cell receptor (beta chain) was obtained from a study of beta chain features in type 1 diabetes. Whole-study context: Analysis included about 100 million sorted cells drawn from all samples.

It was via CD45RO/CCR7/CD25/CD127/CD95/CD27 that CD4+ naive, central memory, regulatory and stem cell-like memory cells were sorted. This CDR3 has 14 residues. Deletions cut 4 bases from V and 7 bases from J, with 13 bases between. The V gene's germline CDR1 is MNHEY and CDR2 SMNVEV (reference sequence). Expressed TCRB transcripts were sequenced because the entire RNA isolate underwent reverse transcription. Produced via immunoSEQ multiplex PCR; TCRdb's table is partial and in-frame only. In the table there are approximately 330,000 clones, approximately 9.9% of which are singletons. The sequence derives from a woman between 25 and 40 years old in good health. Sequenced input: naive CD4+ T cells from blood. The rearrangement uses TRBV27 and TRBJ2-2; TRBD2 might be the D (5 bases). The CDR3 DNA sequence: TGTGCCAGCAGTTCCGGACTCCTACACGGGGAGCTGTTTTTT. It encodes CASSSGLLHGELFF.